This TCR beta chain was captured by sequencing in a study of early T cells in non-severe SARS-CoV-2 infection. TCRdb passed the 5' RACE reads through MiXCR, listing each CDR3 protein once. The data contain 70,000 to 85,000 distinct CDR3 sequences, 9% to 15% of them singletons. In germline, CDR1 is LGHNA, CDR2 YSLEER. V lost 0 bases to trimming and J lost 2 bases, with 5 bases between them. This CDR3 contains 13 residues. The specimen sequenced was whole blood. The chain carries TRBV4-3 and TRBJ2-7; D is ambiguous. The receptor was derived from an adult who was a healthcare worker with PCR-confirmed SARS-CoV-2 infection or an uninfected control (not recorded which). The CDR3 loop reads CASSQDTPYEQYF. The DNA for the CDR3 is TGCGCCAGCAGCCAAGACACCCCCTACGAGCAGTACTTC.